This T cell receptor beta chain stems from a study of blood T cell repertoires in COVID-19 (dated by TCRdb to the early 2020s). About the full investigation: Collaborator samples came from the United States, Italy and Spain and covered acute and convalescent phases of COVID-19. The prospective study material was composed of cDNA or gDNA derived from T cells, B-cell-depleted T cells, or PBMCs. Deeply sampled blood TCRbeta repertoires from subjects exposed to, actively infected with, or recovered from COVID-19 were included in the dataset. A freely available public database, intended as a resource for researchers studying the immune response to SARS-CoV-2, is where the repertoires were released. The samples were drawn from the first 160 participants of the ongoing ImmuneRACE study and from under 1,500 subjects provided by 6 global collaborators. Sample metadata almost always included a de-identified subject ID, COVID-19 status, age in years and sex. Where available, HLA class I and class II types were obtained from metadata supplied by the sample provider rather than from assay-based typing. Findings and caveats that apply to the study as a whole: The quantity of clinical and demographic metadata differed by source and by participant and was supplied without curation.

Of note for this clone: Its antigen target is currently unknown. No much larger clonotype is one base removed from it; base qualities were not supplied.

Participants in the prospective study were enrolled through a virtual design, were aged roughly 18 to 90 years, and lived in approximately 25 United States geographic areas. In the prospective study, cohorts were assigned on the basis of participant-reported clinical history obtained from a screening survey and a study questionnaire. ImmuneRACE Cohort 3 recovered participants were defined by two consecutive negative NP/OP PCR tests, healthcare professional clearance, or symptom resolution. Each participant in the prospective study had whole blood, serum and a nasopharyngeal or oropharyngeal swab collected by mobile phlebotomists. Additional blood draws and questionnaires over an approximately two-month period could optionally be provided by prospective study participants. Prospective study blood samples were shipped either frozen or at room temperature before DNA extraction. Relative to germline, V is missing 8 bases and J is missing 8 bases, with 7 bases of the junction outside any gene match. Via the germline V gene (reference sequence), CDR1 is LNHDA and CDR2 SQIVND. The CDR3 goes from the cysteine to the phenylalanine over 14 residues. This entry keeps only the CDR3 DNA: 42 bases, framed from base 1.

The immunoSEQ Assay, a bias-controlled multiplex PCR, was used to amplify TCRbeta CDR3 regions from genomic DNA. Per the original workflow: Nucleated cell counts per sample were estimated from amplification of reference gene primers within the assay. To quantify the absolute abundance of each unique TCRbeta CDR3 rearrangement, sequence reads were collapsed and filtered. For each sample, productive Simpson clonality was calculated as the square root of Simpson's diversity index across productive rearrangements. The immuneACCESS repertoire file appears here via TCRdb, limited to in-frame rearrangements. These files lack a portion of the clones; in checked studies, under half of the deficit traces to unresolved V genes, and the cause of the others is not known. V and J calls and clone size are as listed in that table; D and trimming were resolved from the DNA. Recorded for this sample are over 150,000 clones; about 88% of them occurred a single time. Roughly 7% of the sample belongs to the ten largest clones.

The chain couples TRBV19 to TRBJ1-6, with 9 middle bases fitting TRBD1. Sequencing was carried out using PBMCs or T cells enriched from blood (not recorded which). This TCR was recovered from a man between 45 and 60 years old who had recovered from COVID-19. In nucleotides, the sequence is TGTGCCAGTTCTCCCGGGACAGGGTATTCACCCCTCCACTTT. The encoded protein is CASSPGTGYSPLHF.